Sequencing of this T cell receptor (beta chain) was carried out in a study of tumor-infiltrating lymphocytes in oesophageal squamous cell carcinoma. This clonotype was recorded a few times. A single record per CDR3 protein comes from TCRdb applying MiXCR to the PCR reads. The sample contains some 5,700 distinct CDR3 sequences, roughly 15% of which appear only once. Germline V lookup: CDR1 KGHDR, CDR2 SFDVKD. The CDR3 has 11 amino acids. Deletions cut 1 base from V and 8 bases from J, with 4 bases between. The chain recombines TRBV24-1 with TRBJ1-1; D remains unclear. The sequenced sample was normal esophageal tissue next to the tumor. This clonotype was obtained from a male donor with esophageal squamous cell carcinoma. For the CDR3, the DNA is TGTGCCACCAGTGATTTAGGGGAAGCTTTCTTT. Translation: CATSDLGEAFF.